The clone carrying this TCR beta chain showed up just a few times. Its antigen is currently unknown. Template switching with 5'RACE generated the TCR cDNA and added a universal primer site and UMIs. One entry per CDR3 protein results from TCRdb running MiXCR on the 5' RACE reads. The table includes about 240,000 distinct CDR3 sequences, about 7% detected once. This entry belongs to a study of T cells after yellow fever vaccination. Study information: With SMART-Seq v4 Ultra Low Input, the fractions containing low cell numbers were prepared.

Germline CDR1 reads SGHTA; CDR2 reads FQGNSA. V dropped 7 bases and J dropped 0; count of bases not matched to a gene: 11. CDR3 size: 17 residues. Study-level findings and limits: Just a small share of clonotypes turned up in the CD4 compartment as well as the CD8 compartment. Reappearing after the booster were most of the clones from primary vaccination (roughly 96% CD4, roughly 86% CD8).

This receptor was taken from a man in his thirties or forties who received the YFV17D yellow fever vaccine. The specimen comprised CD4+ T cells sorted from PBMCs, sampled 15 days after the yellow fever booster vaccination. The J gene is TRBJ1-1, the V gene TRBV7-2; 10 bases map to TRBD1. The CDR3 nucleotides read TGTGCCAGCACCCCGCCCCTCGACAGGGGGCTGAACACTGAAGCTTTCTTT. Protein: CASTPPLDRGLNTEAFF.